This TCR beta chain was retrieved from a study of response to subunit inactivated influenza vaccine. This clonotype showed up just a few times. TCRdb used MiXCR to reprocess the RT-PCR reads, holding one entry per CDR3 protein. In the table there are roughly 790,000 distinct CDR3 sequences, about 20% of which are singletons. V lost 4 bases and J lost 4; bases outside the gene matches: 7. Per germline, CDR1 SGHRS and CDR2 YFSETQ. The CDR3 has 14 amino acids. The sample in question was PBMCs from blood, obtained roughly 5 days after vaccination. The chain links TRBV5-1 to TRBJ1-1, with 7 bases fitting TRBD1. This clonotype was obtained from a man aged 50-59 years who received an inactivated influenza vaccine. CDR3 protein: CASSVGNRGTEAFF. CDR3 DNA sequence: TGCGCCAGCAGCGTGGGAAACAGGGGCACTGAAGCTTTCTTT.